These 25 T cell receptor beta chains originate from one sample sequenced in a study of STAT5B mutations in CD4+ large granular lymphocyte leukemia. The protocol was immunoSEQ multiplex PCR, while the TCRdb copy is restricted to in-frame clones and leaves out a portion. In the table there are some 30,000 clones, around 72% of which are singletons. Sequences were obtained from CD4+ T cells from blood buffy coats. Every receptor here comes from a human donor in good health.

The chain employs TRBV6-5 and TRBJ1-1; D ambiguous. The length of the CDR3 is 13 residues. Germline V gene data show CDR1 as MNHEY and CDR2 as SVGAGI. V lost 5 bases and J lost 0, with 7 bases in between. The CDR3 nucleotides read TGTGCCAGCAGTAGGGCGGTGAACACTGAAGCTTTCTTT. Its translation: CASSRAVNTEAFF.

This clone was detected once. V is TRBV30 and J is TRBJ2-3; D might be TRBD2 (6 bases). V was trimmed by 0 bases and J by 2 bases, leaving 9 bases between them. In germline, CDR1 is GTSNPN, CDR2 SVGIG (reference sequence). The CDR3 totals 14 residues. CDR3 bases: TGTGCCTGGAGTGTTCTAGCGATCACAGATACGCAGTATTTT. Translated, it gives CAWSVLAITDTQYF.

The V and J genes are TRBV18 and TRBJ1-3; unclear D gene. The germline V gene encodes CDR1 KGHSH and CDR2 LQKENI. Trimming took off 5 bases at V and 3 bases at J, with 2 bases between the two ends. The CDR3 runs to 11 residues. The DNA of the CDR3 is TGTGCCAGCTCATATGGAAACACCATATATTTT. Translation gives CASSYGNTIYF.

This rearrangement joins TRBV19 to TRBJ2-5; D perhaps matches TRBD2 (5 bases). The CDR3 extends over 13 amino acids. The V and J ends lost 2 bases and 4 bases respectively, with 8 bases between them. Germline CDR1 and CDR2: LNHDA and SQIVND (reference sequence). The CDR3: CASSIFRGETQYF. The CDR3 DNA reads TGTGCCAGTAGTATATTCCGGGGAGAGACCCAGTACTTC.

The chain employs TRBV15 and TRBJ2-1; TRBD2 matches 7 bases. After removal of 7 bases from V and 1 base from J, the junction contained 10 bases not matched to a gene. Germline assignment: CDR1 LNHNV and CDR2 YYDKDF (reference sequence). CDR3 length: 16 amino acids. This chain's CDR3 is CATTQPGGGSYNEQFF. In nucleotides, the CDR3 is TGTGCCACCACCCAGCCTGGGGGAGGGTCCTACAATGAGCAGTTCTTC.

The rearrangement joins TRBV7-6 to TRBJ2-1; D gene unclear. This CDR3 is built from 14 residues. Deletions cut 2 bases from V and 6 bases from J, with 11 bases between. Germline CDR1 and CDR2: SGHVS and FNYEAQ. As DNA, the CDR3 is TGTGCCAGCAGCTTATCACAGAAGATCAATGAGCAGTTCTTC. Translated: CASSLSQKINEQFF.

This chain joins TRBV28 and TRBJ2-7; 8 bases agree with TRBD1. Trimming at V came to 6 bases and at J to 6 bases, leaving 10 bases not matched to a gene. The CDR3 covers 14 residues. From germline, CDR1 is MDHEN and CDR2 SYDVKM. CDR3 loop: CASSRPPGGAEQYV. The CDR3, as DNA: TGTGCCAGCAGCAGACCCCCAGGGGGCGCCGAGCAGTACGTC.

This clone was observed a few times. V usage is TRBV25-1 and J usage is TRBJ1-4; tentatively, D is TRBD1 (5 bases). The CDR3 sequence is 16 residues long. Trimming shortened V by 1 base and J by 2 bases, and 11 bases separated the two germline ends. CDR1 and CDR2 from the germline V gene are MGHDK and SYGVNS. CDR3 amino acids: CASSESREGTNEKLFF. Written as DNA, the CDR3 is TGTGCCAGCAGTGAATCCAGGGAGGGGACTAATGAAAAACTGTTTTTT.

The rearrangement links TRBV14 to TRBJ1-6; D is possibly TRBD1 (6 bases). V was clipped by 4 bases and J by 9 bases, with 13 bases between them. CDR1 is SGHDN, CDR2 FVKESK, per germline. The CDR3 totals 14 residues. The CDR3 region is CASSLGRGISPLHF. The CDR3 DNA is TGTGCCAGCAGCCTAGGTAGGGGGATTTCACCCCTCCACTTT. The variable domain in full, completed from reference TRBV14 and TRBJ1-6, reads EAGVTQFPSHSVIEKGQTVTLRCDPISGHDNLYWYRRVMGKEIKFLLHFVKESKQDESGMPNNRFLAERTGGTYSTLKVQPAELEDSGVYFCASSLGRGISPLHFGNGTRLTVT.

This clone came up once. The rearrangement uses TRBV11-2 and TRBJ2-2; TRBD2 might be the D (5 bases). This CDR3 is built from 13 residues. With 5 bases removed from V and 4 bases from J, the gap between germline ends came to 8 bases. Germline V gene sequence: CDR1 SGHAT, CDR2 FQNNGV. The CDR3 coding sequence is TGTGCCAGCAGCCTACGGGGCACCGGGGAGCTGTTTTTT. Its translation is CASSLRGTGELFF.

The chain is built from TRBV27 and TRBJ2-5; 8 nucleotides agree with TRBD2. Trimming at V came to 3 bases and at J to 7 bases, leaving 1 base not matched to a gene. Germline values: CDR1 MNHEY, CDR2 SMNVEV (reference sequence). This CDR3 has 12 residues. The CDR3 DNA sequence: TGTGCCAGCAGTTTCGCGGGGGGGACCCAGTACTTC. Translation: CASSFAGGTQYF.

The V gene is TRBV6-1, the J gene TRBJ1-5; D gene uncertain. With 3 bases removed from V and 0 bases from J, the gap between germline ends came to 9 bases. The CDR3 covers 15 residues. Germline-derived CDR1 and CDR2 are MNHNS and SASEGT. CDR3 nucleotide sequence: TGTGCCAGCAGTGAGACGGTCTTTAGCAATCAGCCCCAGCATTTT. Translating it yields CASSETVFSNQPQHF.

The V call is TRBV10-1, the J call TRBJ1-1; D gene uncertain. CDR3 length: 13 residues. Between the trimmed V and J ends, which lost 2 bases and 1 base, there was a span of 5 bases. Looked up from germline, CDR1 is WNHNN and CDR2 is SYGVQD (reference sequence). The CDR3 sequence is CASSEPENTEAFF. The CDR3 region has the DNA TGCGCCAGCAGTGAGCCAGAGAACACTGAAGCTTTCTTT.

CDR3 sequence: CASSPGQGVGTQYF. Written as DNA, the CDR3 is TGTGCCAGCAGTCCTGGACAGGGGGTTGGGACCCAGTACTTC. The chain combines TRBV5-6 with TRBJ2-5, with 10 positions matching TRBD1. This CDR3 is 14 amino acids long. The germline V gene encodes CDR1 SGHDT and CDR2 YYEEEE. V dropped 5 bases and J dropped 7; count of bases not matched to a gene: 8.

The gene calls are TRBV6-5 and TRBJ1-2, with TRBD1 identical over 9 bases. J lost 7 bases, V lost 7 bases, and 7 bases had no gene match. Germline CDR1 and CDR2: MNHEY and SVGAGI. The CDR3 loop spans 13 amino acids. The CDR3 DNA is TGTGCCAGCAATCCGGGACAGGGATCTGGCTACACCTTC. Its translation is CASNPGQGSGYTF.

This chain connects TRBV5-1 to TRBJ2-7; D may be TRBD2 (5 bases). CDR1 is SGHRS, CDR2 YFSETQ, per germline. This CDR3 region has 13 residues. The V end lost 1 base, the J end lost 5 bases, and 10 bases lay between the germline ends. This chain's CDR3 is CASSLIPGNEQYF. The CDR3 DNA reads as TGCGCCAGCAGCTTGATCCCCGGGAACGAGCAGTACTTC.

This rearrangement joins TRBV7-9 to TRBJ2-5; 11 nucleotides align to TRBD1. The J call may be incorrect, as the DNA end agrees better with TRBJ2-7. The length of the CDR3 is 16 residues. CDR1 and CDR2 from the germline V gene are SEHNR and FQNEAQ (reference sequence). CDR3 loop: CASSLGAGQGGYEQYF. DNA for the CDR3: TGTGCCAGCAGCTTAGGAGCGGGACAGGGGGGCTACGAGCAGTACTTC.

J is TRBJ2-5 and V is TRBV7-2; 13 nucleotides line up with TRBD2. The V gene's germline CDR1 is SGHTA and CDR2 FQGNSA. The CDR3 has 17 amino acids. V gave up 4 bases and J gave up 1 base; unmatched junction bases: 6. The CDR3 spells CASSSGTSGVTQETQYF. CDR3 DNA: TGTGCCAGCAGCTCCGGGACTAGCGGGGTTACCCAAGAGACCCAGTACTTC.

This chain connects TRBV30 to TRBJ1-2, with D perhaps TRBD1 (5 bases). CDR1 and CDR2 from the germline V gene are GTSNPN and SVGIG (reference sequence). The V gene lost 4 bases and the J gene lost 8 bases, with 14 bases spanning the gap. The CDR3 sequence is 12 residues long. CDR3 coding DNA: TGTGCCTGGACCGGGACCCAGGAGGGCTACACCTTC. This sequence encodes CAWTGTQEGYTF. Combining the CDR3 with reference TRBV30 and TRBJ1-2 gives the whole variable domain SQTIHQWPATLVQPVGSPLSLECTVEGTSNPNLYWYRQAAGRGLQLLFYSVGIGQISSEVPQNLSASRPQDRQFILSSKKLLLSDSGFYLCAWTGTQEGYTFGSGTRLTVV.

The rearrangement joins TRBV11-2 to TRBJ2-5; D might be TRBD1 (6 bases). V lost 7 bases and J 6 bases, leaving 15 bases between the germline ends. Per germline, CDR1 SGHAT and CDR2 FQNNGV. The CDR3 contains 13 residues. The CDR3 coding sequence is TGTGCCAGCACAAAACAGGGAAGTAAGACCCAGTACTTC. Translation gives CASTKQGSKTQYF. The full variable domain, rest sourced from reference TRBV11-2 and TRBJ2-5, is EAGVAQSPRYKIIEKRQSVAFWCNPISGHATLYWYQQILGQGPKLLIQFQNNGVVDDSQLPKDRFSAERLKGVDSTLKIQPAKLEDSAVYLCASTKQGSKTQYFGPGTRLLVL.

This clone turned up a few times. The genes are TRBV5-6 and TRBJ1-6, with D perhaps matching TRBD1 (6 bases). Germline loops: CDR1 SGHDT, CDR2 YYEEEE. Deletions cut 3 bases from V and 7 bases from J, with 11 bases between. This CDR3 comprises 14 residues. In DNA, the CDR3 is TGTGCCAGCAGCTCCCGACAGGACAATTCACCCCTCCACTTT. Amino acid sequence: CASSSRQDNSPLHF.

The chain has TRBV2 and TRBJ2-3, with a tentative D call TRBD1 (6 bases). The CDR3 totals 16 residues. V lost 6 bases and J 5 bases, leaving 21 bases between the germline ends. CDR1 is SNHLY and CDR2 is FYNNEI in the germline V gene. DNA for the CDR3: TGTGCCAGCAGCTACTTCGGGACACGAGGGGGAGATACGCAGTATTTT. This encodes CASSYFGTRGGDTQYF.

The chain combines TRBV19 with TRBJ2-5; TRBD1 aligns across 7 bases. From germline, CDR1 is LNHDA and CDR2 SQIVND (reference sequence). J gave up 4 bases and V 1 base, and 3 bases lay outside the gene matches. The CDR3 sequence is 14 residues long. The CDR3 is CASSIGQGRETQYF. The CDR3 nucleotides read TGTGCCAGTAGTATAGGACAGGGCCGAGAGACCCAGTACTTC.

The table lists this clone with a count of one. This chain connects TRBV7-9 to TRBJ2-2, with TRBD2 identical over 13 bases. The CDR3 is made up of 18 amino acids. In germline, CDR1 is SEHNR, CDR2 FQNEAQ (reference sequence). J was trimmed by 1 base and V by 0 bases; bases with no gene match: 2. The CDR3 DNA follows: TGTGCCAGCAGCTTAGCGGGGACTAGCGGGGAGAACACCGGGGAGCTGTTTTTT. This encodes CASSLAGTSGENTGELFF.

The chain employs TRBV5-5 and TRBJ1-2, with a weak D call TRBD1 (5 bases). V was shortened by 1 base and J by 0 bases, with 10 bases between the two germline ends. Germline values: CDR1 SGHKS, CDR2 YYEKEE (reference sequence). This CDR3 is built from 15 residues. The CDR3 is CASSLSGGTNYGYTF. The CDR3 region has the DNA TGTGCCAGCAGCTTGTCGGGGGGGACTAACTATGGCTACACCTTC.